A single T cell receptor (beta chain) is shown here with its context. CDR1 and CDR2 (germline): SGHRS, YFSETQ. The CDR3 is 16 amino acids. Deletions cut 4 bases from V and 8 bases from J, with 21 bases between. The data belong to a study of blood T cell repertoires in COVID-19. Turning to the study itself: Both acute and convalescent COVID-19 samples were obtained from the United States, Italy and Spain.

In the original processing: Using reference gene primer amplification, nucleated cell counts were estimated. The assay was immunoSEQ multiplex PCR, and TCRdb's table has in-frame clones only and misses some. V and J calls and clone size are copied from that table; D and trimming were computed from the DNA. The table records 20,000 to 25,000 clones, roughly 90% of them present only once. The sequence was obtained from a human donor in a cohort sampled during active COVID-19. This chain connects TRBV5-1 to TRBJ1-4; D call uncertain. Material for sequencing was peripheral blood. The CDR3 DNA is TGCGCCAGCAGCGACAACCCGGGGATCGTAGGGGAAAAACTGTTTTTT. The encoded protein is CASSDNPGIVGEKLFF.